This record covers a single T cell receptor (beta chain). Its antigen remains unknown. The data were obtained in a study of T cells after yellow fever vaccination. Findings and limits, study-wide: Relatively few clonotypes were ones that appeared in both CD4 and CD8 compartments.

Germline V lookup: CDR1 DFQATT, CDR2 SNEGSKA (reference sequence). V gave up 3 bases and J gave up 6 bases; unmatched junction bases: 0. The CDR3 contains 13 residues. TCRdb redid the calling of the 5' RACE reads with MiXCR, one entry per CDR3 protein. The sample records some 120,000 distinct CDR3 sequences, 8.4% being singletons. This chain connects TRBV20-1 to TRBJ2-2; 11 bases line up with TRBD1. The receptor comes from a man aged 25-45 years who received the YFV17D yellow fever vaccine. The input for sequencing was CD8+ T cells sorted from PBMCs, taken 45 days after the yellow fever booster vaccination. This CDR3 is CSARDRGPGELFF. Here the CDR3 DNA reads TGCAGTGCTAGGGACAGGGGGCCCGGGGAGCTGTTTTTT.